This is a list of T cell receptor beta chains from one sample in a study of control samples from healthy donors and cancer patients. The assay was immunoSEQ multiplex PCR, and TCRdb's table has in-frame clones only and misses some. The sample records approximately 45,000 clones, about 91% being singletons. Sequenced: PBMCs. Receptors were obtained from a woman between 40 and 50 years old with head and neck cancer. Both conserved end residues are part of each CDR3. The D gene is left open where the match is weak. Part of the rows lack a size; the others show once, few, many or a class for expanded clones.

len,j_gene,d_gene,abundance,v_gene,CDR3nt,CDR3aa
15,TRBJ2-2,TRBD2,.,TRBV2,TGTGCCAGCATATTACTAGCGGGGGAAACCGGGGAGCTGTTTTTT,CASILLAGETGELFF
14,TRBJ1-1,.,once,TRBV4-1,TGCGCCAGCAGCCAAGTCCCGGGGGACACTGAAGCTTTCTTT,CASSQVPGDTEAFF
15,TRBJ2-5,.,.,TRBV12-5,TGTGCTAGTGGTTTTGGGGGGCCGTCGGAAGAGACCCAGTACTTC,CASGFGGPSEETQYF
19,TRBJ1-3,TRBD1,.,TRBV7-2,TGTGCCAGCAGTAGGGGACAGGGTGCTAACCACCTCTCTGGAAACACCATATATTTT,CASSRGQGANHLSGNTIYF
17,TRBJ1-5,.,.,TRBV16,TGTGCCAGCAGCCAATCGATTGGGGGCGGTAGCAATCAGCCCCAGCATTTT,CASSQSIGGGSNQPQHF
13,TRBJ2-5,.,.,TRBV6-5,TGTGCCAGCGGGGCCCCGAGCAGGGAGACCCAGTACTTC,CASGAPSRETQYF
16,TRBJ2-3,TRBD2,.,TRBV27,TGTGCCAGCACCCAGGTCGCCCAGCGGGGCCCAGATACGCAGTATTTT,CASTQVAQRGPDTQYF
11,TRBJ2-7,.,.,TRBV6-5,TGTGCCACGTCCCGGGCCGCCCGGGAGTACTTC,CATSRAAREYF
14,TRBJ2-7,.,.,TRBV7-6,TGTGCCAGCAGCTCGGACGACAGCTCCTACGAGCAGTACTTC,CASSSDDSSYEQYF
12,TRBJ2-5,.,.,TRBV29-1,TGCAGCGGTACCGGGACGCAAGAGACCCAGTACTTC,CSGTGTQETQYF
16,TRBJ1-2,.,.,TRBV27,TGTGCCAGCAGTACCCTTCCCCCTCGGGCGGACTATGGCTACACCTTC,CASSTLPPRADYGYTF
14,TRBJ2-7,TRBD1,.,TRBV30,TGTGCCTGGAGGGGGCCCACAGGGGCTTACGAGCAGTACTTC,CAWRGPTGAYEQYF
18,TRBJ2-3,TRBD2,.,TRBV10-1,TGCGCCAGCAGTGAGGGCCCTGGAAGACTAGCGGGCACAGATACGCAGTATTTT,CASSEGPGRLAGTDTQYF